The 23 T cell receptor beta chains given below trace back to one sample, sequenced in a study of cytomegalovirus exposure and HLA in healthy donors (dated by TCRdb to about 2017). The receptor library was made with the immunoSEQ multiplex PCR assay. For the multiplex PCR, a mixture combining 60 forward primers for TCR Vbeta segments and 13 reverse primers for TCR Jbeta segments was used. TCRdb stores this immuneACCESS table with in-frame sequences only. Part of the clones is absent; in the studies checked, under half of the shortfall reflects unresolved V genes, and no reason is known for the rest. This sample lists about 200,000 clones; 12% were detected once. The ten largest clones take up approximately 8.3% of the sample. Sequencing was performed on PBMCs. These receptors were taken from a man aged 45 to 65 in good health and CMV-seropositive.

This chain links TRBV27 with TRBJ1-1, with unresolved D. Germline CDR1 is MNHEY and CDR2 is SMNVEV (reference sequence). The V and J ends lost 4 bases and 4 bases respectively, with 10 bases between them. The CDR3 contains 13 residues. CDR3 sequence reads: CASSSRESTEAFF. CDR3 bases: TGTGCCAGCAGTTCGAGGGAGAGCACTGAAGCTTTCTTT.

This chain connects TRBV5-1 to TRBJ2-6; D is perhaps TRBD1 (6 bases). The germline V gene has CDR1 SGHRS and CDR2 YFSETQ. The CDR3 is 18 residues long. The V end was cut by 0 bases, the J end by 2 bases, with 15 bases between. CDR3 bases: TGCGCCAGCAGCTTGGGTGGTCAGGGGTTCACTGGGGCCAACGTCCTGACTTTC. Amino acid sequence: CASSLGGQGFTGANVLTF.

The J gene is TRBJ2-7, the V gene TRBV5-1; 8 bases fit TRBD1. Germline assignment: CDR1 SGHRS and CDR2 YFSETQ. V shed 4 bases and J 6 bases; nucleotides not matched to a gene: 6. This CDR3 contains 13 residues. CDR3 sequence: CASSADREREQYF. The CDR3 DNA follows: TGCGCCAGCAGCGCGGACAGGGAGCGCGAGCAGTACTTC. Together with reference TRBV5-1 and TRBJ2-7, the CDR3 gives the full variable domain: KAGVTQTPRYLIKTRGQQVTLSCSPISGHRSVSWYQQTPGQGLQFLFEYFSETQRNKGNFPGRFSGRQFSNSRSEMNVSTLELGDSALYLCASSADREREQYFGPGTRLTVT.

In DNA form, the CDR3 reads TGTGCCAGCTCACCACTCTCCGGACAGGGGACCTACGAGCAGTACTTC. It codes for CASSPLSGQGTYEQYF. The chain links TRBV18 to TRBJ2-7, with 9 bases matching TRBD1. Germline CDR1 and CDR2: KGHSH and LQKENI. CDR3 size: 16 residues. V gave up 1 base and J gave up 2 bases; unmatched junction bases: 6.

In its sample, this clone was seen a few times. The CDR3: CASSERTAGGDYGYTF. CDR3 bases: TGTGCCAGCAGTGAACGTACGGCAGGGGGAGATTATGGCTACACCTTC. This chain uses TRBV2 with TRBJ1-2; 7 bases align to TRBD1. The CDR3 has 16 amino acids. The germline gives CDR1 SNHLY, CDR2 FYNNEI. The V and J ends lost 2 bases and 5 bases, in that order; junction bases with no gene match: 11.

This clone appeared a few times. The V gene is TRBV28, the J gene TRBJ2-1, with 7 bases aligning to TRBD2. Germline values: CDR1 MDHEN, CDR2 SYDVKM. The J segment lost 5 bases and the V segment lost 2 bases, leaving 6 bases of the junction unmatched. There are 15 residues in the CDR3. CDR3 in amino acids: CASSLGGGLNNEQFF. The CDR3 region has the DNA TGTGCCAGCAGTTTAGGGGGGGGGTTGAACAATGAGCAGTTCTTC.

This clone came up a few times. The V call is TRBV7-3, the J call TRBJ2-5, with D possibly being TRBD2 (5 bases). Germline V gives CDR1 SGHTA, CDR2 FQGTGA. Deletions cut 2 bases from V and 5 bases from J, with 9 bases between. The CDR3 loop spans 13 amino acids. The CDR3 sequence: CASSLSSRETQYF. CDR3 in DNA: TGTGCCAGCAGCTTATCTAGCAGGGAGACCCAGTACTTC.

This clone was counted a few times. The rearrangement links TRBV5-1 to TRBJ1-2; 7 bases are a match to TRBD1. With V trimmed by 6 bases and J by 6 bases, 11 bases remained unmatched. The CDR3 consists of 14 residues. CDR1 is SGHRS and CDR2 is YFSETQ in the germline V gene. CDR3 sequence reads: CASTIGQAGDGYTF. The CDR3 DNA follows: TGCGCCAGCACCATTGGACAGGCCGGGGATGGCTACACCTTC.

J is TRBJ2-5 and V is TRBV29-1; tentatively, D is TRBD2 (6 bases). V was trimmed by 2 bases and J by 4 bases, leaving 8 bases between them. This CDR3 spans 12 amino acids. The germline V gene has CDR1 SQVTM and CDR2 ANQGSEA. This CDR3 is CSVERGSETQYF. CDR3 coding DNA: TGCAGCGTTGAACGGGGGTCAGAGACCCAGTACTTC.

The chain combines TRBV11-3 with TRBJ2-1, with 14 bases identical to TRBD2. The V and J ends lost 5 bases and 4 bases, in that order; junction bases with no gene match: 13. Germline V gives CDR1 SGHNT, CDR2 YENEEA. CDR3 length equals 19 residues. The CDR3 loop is CASSPPGLAGDLFYNEQFF. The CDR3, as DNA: TGTGCCAGCAGCCCTCCGGGACTAGCGGGGGACTTATTTTACAATGAGCAGTTCTTC. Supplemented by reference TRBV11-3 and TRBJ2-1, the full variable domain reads EAGVVQSPRYKIIEKKQPVAFWCNPISGHNTLYWYLQNLGQGPELLIRYENEEAVDDSQLPKDRFSAERLKGVDSTLKIQPAELGDSAVYLCASSPPGLAGDLFYNEQFFGPGTRLTVL.

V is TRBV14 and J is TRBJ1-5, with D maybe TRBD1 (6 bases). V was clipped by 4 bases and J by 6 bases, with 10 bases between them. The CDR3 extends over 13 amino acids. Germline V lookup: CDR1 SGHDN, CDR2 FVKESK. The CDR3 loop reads CASSRGGGQPQHF. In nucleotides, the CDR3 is TGTGCCAGCAGCCGAGGGGGGGGTCAGCCCCAGCATTTT.

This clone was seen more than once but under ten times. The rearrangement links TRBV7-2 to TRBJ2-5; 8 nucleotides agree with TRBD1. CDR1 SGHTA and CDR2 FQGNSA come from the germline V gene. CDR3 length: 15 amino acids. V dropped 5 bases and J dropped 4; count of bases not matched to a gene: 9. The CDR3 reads CASSLGQGGGETQYF. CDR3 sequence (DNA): TGTGCCAGCAGCCTCGGACAGGGAGGTGGAGAGACCCAGTACTTC.

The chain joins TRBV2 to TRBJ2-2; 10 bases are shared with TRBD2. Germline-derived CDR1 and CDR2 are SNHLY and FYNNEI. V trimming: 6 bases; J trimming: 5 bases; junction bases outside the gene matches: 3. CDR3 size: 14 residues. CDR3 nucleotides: TGTGCCAGCAGGTCTAGCGGGGGAACCGGGGAGCTGTTTTTT. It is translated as CASRSSGGTGELFF. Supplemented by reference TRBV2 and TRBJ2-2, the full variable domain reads EPEVTQTPSHQVTQMGQEVILRCVPISNHLYFYWYRQILGQKVEFLVSFYNNEISEKSEIFDDQFSVERPDGSNFTLKIRSTKLEDSAMYFCASRSSGGTGELFFGEGSRLTVL.

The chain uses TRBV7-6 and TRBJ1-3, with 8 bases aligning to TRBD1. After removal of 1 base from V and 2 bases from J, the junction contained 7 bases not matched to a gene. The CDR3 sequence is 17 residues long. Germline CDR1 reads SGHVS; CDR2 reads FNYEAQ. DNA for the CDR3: TGTGCCAGCAGCTTAGTAAGCACAGGGGGACCTGGAAACACCATATATTTT. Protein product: CASSLVSTGGPGNTIYF.

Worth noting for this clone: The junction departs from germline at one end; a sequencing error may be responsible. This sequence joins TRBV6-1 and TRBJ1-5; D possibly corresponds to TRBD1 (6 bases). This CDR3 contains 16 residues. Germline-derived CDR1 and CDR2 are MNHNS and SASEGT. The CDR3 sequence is CASREGQYVGNQPQHF. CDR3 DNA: TGTGCCAGCAGGGAAGGACAGTATGTGGGCAATCAGCCCCAGCATTTT.

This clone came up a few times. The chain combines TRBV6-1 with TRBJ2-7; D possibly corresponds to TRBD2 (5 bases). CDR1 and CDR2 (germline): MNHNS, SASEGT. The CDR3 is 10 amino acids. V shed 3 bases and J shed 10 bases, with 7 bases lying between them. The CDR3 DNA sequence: TGTGCCAGCAGTGAGGGAGAACAGTACTTC. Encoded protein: CASSEGEQYF.

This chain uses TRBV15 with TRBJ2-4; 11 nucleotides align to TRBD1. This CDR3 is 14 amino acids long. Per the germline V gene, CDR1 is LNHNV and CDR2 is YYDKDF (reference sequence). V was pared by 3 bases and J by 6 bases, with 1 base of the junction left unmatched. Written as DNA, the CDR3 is TGTGCCACCAGCAGGGACAGGGGGCTAAACATTCAGTACTTC. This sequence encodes CATSRDRGLNIQYF.

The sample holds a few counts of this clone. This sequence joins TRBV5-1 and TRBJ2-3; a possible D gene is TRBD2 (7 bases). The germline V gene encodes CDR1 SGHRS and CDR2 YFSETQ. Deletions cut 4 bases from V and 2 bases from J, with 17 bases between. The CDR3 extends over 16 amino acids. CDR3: CASSPSGGGPTDTQYF. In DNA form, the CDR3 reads TGCGCCAGCAGCCCCTCAGGCGGGGGCCCCACAGATACGCAGTATTTT.

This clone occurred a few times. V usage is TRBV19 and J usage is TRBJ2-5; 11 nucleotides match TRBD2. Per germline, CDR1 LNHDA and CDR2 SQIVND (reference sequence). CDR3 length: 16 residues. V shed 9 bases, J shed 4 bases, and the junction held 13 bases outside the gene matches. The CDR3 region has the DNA TGTGCCAGCACCACGCGGGCTAGCGGGGGGCCAGAGACCCAGTACTTC. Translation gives CASTTRASGGPETQYF.

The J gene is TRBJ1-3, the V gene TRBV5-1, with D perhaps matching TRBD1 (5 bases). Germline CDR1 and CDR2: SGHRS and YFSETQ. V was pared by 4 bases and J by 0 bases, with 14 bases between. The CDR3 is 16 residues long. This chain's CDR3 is CASSLQGASSGNTIYF. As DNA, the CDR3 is TGCGCCAGCAGCCTCCAAGGGGCCTCCTCTGGAAACACCATATATTTT.

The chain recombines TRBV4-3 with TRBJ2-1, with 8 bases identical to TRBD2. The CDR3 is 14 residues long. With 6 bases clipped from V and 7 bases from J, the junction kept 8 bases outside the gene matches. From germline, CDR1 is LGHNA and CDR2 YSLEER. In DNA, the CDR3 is TGCGCCAGCAGGCTGACGGGGGGGCCTAATGAGCAGTTCTTC. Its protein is CASRLTGGPNEQFF.

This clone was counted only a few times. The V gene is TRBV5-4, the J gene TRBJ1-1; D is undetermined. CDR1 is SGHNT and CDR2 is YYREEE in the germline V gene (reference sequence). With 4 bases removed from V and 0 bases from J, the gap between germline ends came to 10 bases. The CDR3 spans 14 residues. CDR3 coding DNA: TGTGCCAGCAGCATCACGGTATTGAACACTGAAGCTTTCTTT. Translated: CASSITVLNTEAFF.

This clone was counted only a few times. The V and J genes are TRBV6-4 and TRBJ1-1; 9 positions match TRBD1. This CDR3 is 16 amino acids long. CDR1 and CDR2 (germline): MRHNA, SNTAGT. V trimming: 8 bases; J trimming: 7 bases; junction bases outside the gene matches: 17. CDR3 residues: CASVLSPGTGSSEAFF. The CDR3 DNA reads TGTGCCAGCGTCCTGAGTCCCGGGACAGGGTCTAGTGAAGCTTTCTTT.